These 24 T cell receptor beta chains were sequenced from one sample in a study of blood T cell repertoires in COVID-19. The repertoire was sequenced with immunoSEQ multiplex PCR; TCRdb's copy has only in-frame clones and lacks some. The sample has about 82,000 clones; around 82% are singletons. The sequenced sample consisted of peripheral blood. The source is a man in his sixties with COVID-19, enrolled during active disease.

V gene TRBV27 combines with J gene TRBJ2-5; TRBD2 agrees at 14 bases. From germline, CDR1 is MNHEY and CDR2 SMNVEV (reference sequence). V lost 5 bases and J lost 2; bases outside the gene matches: 10. The CDR3 totals 18 residues. The CDR3 bases are TGTGCCAGCAGTCAAGGACTAGCGGGGGGCTTCGTTCAAGAGACCCAGTACTTC. This encodes CASSQGLAGGFVQETQYF.

The chain uses TRBV4-1 and TRBJ1-1, with a tentative D call TRBD1 (5 bases). The CDR3 consists of 13 residues. V shed 4 bases and J shed 4 bases, with 10 bases lying between them. Per germline, CDR1 MGHRA and CDR2 YSYEKL. CDR3 DNA sequence: TGCGCCAGCAGCCTGTCGGGGGGCACTGAAGCTTTCTTT. It encodes CASSLSGGTEAFF.

The V and J genes are TRBV9 and TRBJ2-3; TRBD2 might be the D (5 bases). V was pared by 0 bases and J by 3 bases, with 11 bases between. This CDR3 has 15 amino acids. CDR1 and CDR2 from the germline V gene are SGDLS and YYNGEE. CDR3 nucleotide sequence: TGTGCCAGCAGCGTAGGTCTAGCCGAGACAGATACGCAGTATTTT. It encodes CASSVGLAETDTQYF. Full variable domain (missing parts from reference TRBV9 and TRBJ2-3): DSGVTQTPKHLITATGQRVTLRCSPRSGDLSVYWYQQSLDQGLQFLIQYYNGEERAKGNILERFSAQQFPDLHSELNLSSLELGDSALYFCASSVGLAETDTQYFGPGTRLTVL.

The chain uses TRBV11-2 and TRBJ1-1; D perhaps matches TRBD1 (5 bases). CDR1 SGHAT and CDR2 FQNNGV come from the germline V gene. The CDR3 runs 12 residues. V shed 6 bases and J shed 14 bases, with 19 bases lying between them. The CDR3 nucleotides read TGTGCCAGCAGTTCAGGCGGCAGGGAATTCTTCTTT. This translates into CASSSGGREFFF.

This clone was seen many times. DNA of the CDR3: TGCAGTTTAAGGACTGGGGTTAAAGAGACCCAGTACTTC. This sequence encodes CSLRTGVKETQYF. The rearrangement joins TRBV29-1 to TRBJ2-5; tentative D call: TRBD2 (5 bases). The CDR3 is 13 residues long. Germline CDR1 and CDR2: SQVTM and ANQGSEA.

The chain uses TRBV29-1 and TRBJ2-5, with D possibly TRBD2 on 6 matching bases. The CDR3 has 15 residues. V shed 0 bases and J shed 7 bases, with 18 bases lying between them. The V gene's germline CDR1 is SQVTM and CDR2 ANQGSEA. The DNA of the CDR3 is TGCAGCGTTGAAGATCGTCGGTTAGCGGTTGGGACCCAGTACTTC. This encodes CSVEDRRLAVGTQYF.

The V call is TRBV13, the J call TRBJ2-1, with 9 bases matching TRBD1. Germline trimming cut 8 bases from V and 8 bases from J; bases unmatched to any gene: 4. Germline V gene lookup returns CDR1 PRHDT and CDR2 FYEKMQ (reference sequence). CDR3 length: 12 amino acids. CDR3 coding DNA: TGTGCCAGCGGACAGGGGCGGGATGAGCAGTTCTTC. It translates to CASGQGRDEQFF.

The genes are TRBV30 and TRBJ1-1, with 7 bases fitting TRBD1. After removal of 2 bases from V and 1 base from J, the junction contained 7 bases not matched to a gene. The CDR3 is made up of 15 amino acids. Germline CDR1 GTSNPN, CDR2 SVGIG (reference sequence). The CDR3 DNA reads as TGTGCCTGGAGTTTTCTGGGACAGCCGAACACTGAAGCTTTCTTT. Translated, it gives CAWSFLGQPNTEAFF.

The chain has TRBV18 and TRBJ2-7, with D possibly matching TRBD2 (6 bases). CDR1 KGHSH and CDR2 LQKENI come from the germline V gene. The V and J ends lost 5 bases and 0 bases respectively, with 20 bases between them. The CDR3 sequence is 17 residues long. The CDR3 protein is CASSNLSPSASSYEQYF. The CDR3 DNA is TGTGCCAGCTCAAATCTATCCCCTAGCGCGAGCTCCTACGAGCAGTACTTC.

The chain has TRBV10-3 and TRBJ2-2; weak D call: TRBD2 (6 bases). The V end lost 10 bases, the J end lost 3 bases, and 18 bases lay between the germline ends. The germline CDR1 and CDR2 sequences are ENHRY and SYGVKD. This CDR3 comprises 15 residues. The CDR3 DNA reads as TGTGCCACAATCCCGGGGACTTTGTACACCGGGGAGCTGTTTTTT. Translated: CATIPGTLYTGELFF.

V usage is TRBV5-5 and J usage is TRBJ2-1, with D unclear. There are 15 residues in the CDR3. Germline CDR1 SGHKS, CDR2 YYEKEE (reference sequence). Trimming cost V 0 bases and J 0 bases, with 7 bases left between them. The CDR3 here is CASSLERSSYNEQFF. The CDR3 bases are TGTGCCAGCAGCTTGGAGAGAAGCTCCTACAATGAGCAGTTCTTC.

The rearrangement uses TRBV25-1 and TRBJ2-7; no firm D call. The CDR3 loop spans 12 amino acids. Trimming stripped 5 bases from V and 0 bases from J, with 5 bases between. The germline gives CDR1 MGHDK, CDR2 SYGVNS. The CDR3 reads CASSHNSYEQYF. CDR3 bases: TGTGCCAGCAGTCACAACTCCTACGAGCAGTACTTC.

This clone was recorded a few times. This chain uses TRBV3-1 (or the pseudogene TRBV3-2) with TRBJ1-5; D gene ambiguous. V shed 1 base and J shed 2 bases, with 12 bases lying between them. CDR3 length: 16 residues. The V gene's germline CDR1 is LGHDT and CDR2 YNNKEL (reference sequence). The DNA of the CDR3 is TGTGCCAGCAGCCAAGGGAGGTTTGGTGGCAATCAGCCCCAGCATTTT. This translates into CASSQGRFGGNQPQHF.

This chain links TRBV27 with TRBJ1-6; the match to TRBD1 covers 11 bases. Losses at the gene ends were 3 bases for V and 7 bases for J; bases not matched to a gene: 8. The CDR3 has 17 residues. Germline CDR1 MNHEY, CDR2 SMNVEV (reference sequence). CDR3: CASSFSGQGARNSPLHF. In DNA, the CDR3 is TGTGCCAGCAGTTTTTCAGGACAGGGGGCGCGGAATTCACCCCTCCACTTT.

This chain links TRBV29-1 with TRBJ2-1, with D perhaps matching TRBD1 (5 bases). The germline V gene has CDR1 SQVTM and CDR2 ANQGSEA. This CDR3 is 13 amino acids long. The V gene lost 7 bases and the J gene lost 5 bases, with 15 bases spanning the gap. The CDR3 DNA is TGCAGCGCCTACAGGCGGTCTAACAATGAGCAGTTCTTC. This translates into CSAYRRSNNEQFF.

V gene TRBV30 combines with J gene TRBJ1-2; D is undetermined. CDR3 length equals 12 residues. CDR1 and CDR2 (germline): GTSNPN, SVGIG (reference sequence). V was cut by 4 bases and J by 2 bases, with 8 bases left in between. CDR3 coding DNA: TGTGCCTGGACAGGCTTAAACTATGGCTACACCTTC. It codes for CAWTGLNYGYTF.

This clone was seen ten or more times. This sequence joins TRBV20-1 and TRBJ1-2; D ambiguous. This CDR3 region has 15 residues. Trimming shortened V by 3 bases and J by 0 bases, and 14 bases separated the two germline ends. Germline lookup yields CDR1 DFQATT and CDR2 SNEGSKA (reference sequence). The CDR3: CSASTGQVANYGYTF. DNA of the CDR3: TGCAGTGCTAGTACCGGCCAGGTAGCTAACTATGGCTACACCTTC.

The rearrangement links TRBV27 to TRBJ1-4, with D perhaps TRBD1 (5 bases). The CDR3 loop spans 13 amino acids. V was cut by 3 bases and J by 7 bases, with 9 bases left in between. Per germline, CDR1 MNHEY and CDR2 SMNVEV (reference sequence). The CDR3 reads CASSLYGGEKLFF. As DNA, the CDR3 is TGTGCCAGCAGTTTGTACGGGGGTGAAAAACTGTTTTTT.

In its sample, this clone was seen once. The chain couples TRBV5-3 to TRBJ2-1; D gene uncertain. TRBV5-3 is assigned to the ORF class and has an uncertain function. Trimming left V 1 base short and J 2 bases short, with 16 bases between. The CDR3 contains 17 residues. Here the CDR3 reads CARSLFDTQVAYNEQFF. DNA for the CDR3: TGTGCCAGAAGCTTGTTCGATACCCAGGTCGCCTACAATGAGCAGTTCTTC.

The chain joins TRBV5-6 to TRBJ2-3; the match to TRBD1 covers 7 bases. J gave up 8 bases and V 1 base, and 7 bases lay outside the gene matches. CDR1 and CDR2 from the germline V gene are SGHDT and YYEEEE. The CDR3 is 14 amino acids. The CDR3, as DNA: TGTGCCAGCAGCTTGCCAGGGGGTTTAGGTACGCAGTATTTT. Protein sequence: CASSLPGGLGTQYF.

This sequence joins TRBV3-1 (or the pseudogene TRBV3-2) and TRBJ2-2; 11 bases line up with TRBD2. Per germline, CDR1 LGHDT and CDR2 YNNKEL (reference sequence). The CDR3 length is 15 residues. The J segment lost 6 bases and the V segment lost 4 bases, leaving 4 bases of the junction unmatched. The CDR3 DNA is TGTGCCAGCAGCCTTAGCGGGAGGGCCTCCGGGGAGCTGTTTTTT. Protein product: CASSLSGRASGELFF.

The gene calls are TRBV29-1 and TRBJ2-1; TRBD2 matches 13 bases. V lost 1 base to trimming and J lost 9 bases; unmatched junction nucleotides: 6. Germline CDR1 and CDR2: SQVTM and ANQGSEA. The CDR3 contains 15 residues. The CDR3 region is CSVEGTSGGAGEQFF. As DNA, the CDR3 is TGCAGCGTTGAAGGCACTAGCGGGGGGGCGGGTGAGCAGTTCTTC.

The chain couples TRBV7-9 to TRBJ2-3, with D possibly TRBD1 on 5 matching bases. The CDR3 loop spans 15 amino acids. V gave up 7 bases and J gave up 2 bases, with 16 bases separating them. Germline CDR1 is SEHNR and CDR2 is FQNEAQ (reference sequence). For the CDR3, the DNA is TGTGCCAGCACCATTAAGGGGCTGGACACAGATACGCAGTATTTT. It yields the protein CASTIKGLDTDTQYF.

The chain employs TRBV19 and TRBJ1-4; 10 positions match TRBD1. Per germline, CDR1 LNHDA and CDR2 SQIVND (reference sequence). CDR3 length equals 15 residues. V lost 6 bases and J lost 6; bases outside the gene matches: 7. The CDR3 loop reads CASSSGQGDYEKLFF. CDR3 bases: TGTGCCAGTAGCTCTGGACAGGGGGACTATGAAAAACTGTTTTTT.